This is a list of T cell receptor beta chains from one sample in a study of T cell responses to AZD1222 COVID-19 vaccine. Method: immunoSEQ multiplex PCR; TCRdb's copy keeps in-frame clones and lacks some. The table has 120,000 to 150,000 clones, approximately 89% seen once. Sequencing used peripheral blood, obtained on day 0 of AZD1222 vaccination. These receptors were obtained from an adult in good health. Both conserved end residues are part of each CDR3. The D gene is left open where the match is weak. Clone sizes are given selectively: once, few, many, or a class where the clone is expanded.

v_call	clone_size	j_call	d_call	cdr3_aa	cdr3_nt
TRBV4-3	NA	TRBJ2-7	TRBD1	CASSQEGTGSPYEQYF	TGCGCCAGCAGCCAAGAAGGGACAGGGAGTCCGTACGAGCAGTACTTC
TRBV9	NA	TRBJ2-2	TRBD2	CASSPHRSGRSAGELFF	TGTGCCAGCAGCCCCCATAGGAGCGGGAGGAGTGCCGGGGAGCTGTTTTTT
TRBV18	NA	TRBJ2-2	NA	CASSPIPYETGELFF	TGTGCCAGCTCACCAATTCCCTATGAGACCGGGGAGCTGTTTTTT
TRBV27	once	TRBJ1-1	NA	CASSLRSPGTEAFF	TGTGCCAGCAGTTTACGGTCCCCGGGGACTGAAGCTTTCTTT
TRBV7-2	NA	TRBJ2-7	TRBD2	CASSTSRGAGYEQYF	TGTGCCAGCAGCACCTCGCGGGGGGCTGGGTACGAGCAGTACTTC
TRBV6-5	NA	TRBJ1-1	TRBD1	CASGQGGNTEAFF	TGTGCCAGCGGACAGGGTGGAAACACTGAAGCTTTCTTT
TRBV15	NA	TRBJ1-3	NA	CATSRERTLFGNTIYF	TGTGCCACCAGCAGGGAGAGGACCCTCTTTGGAAACACCATATATTTT
TRBV19	NA	TRBJ1-5	NA	CASSITGGGNQPQHF	TGTGCCAGTAGTATTACCGGGGGTGGGAATCAGCCCCAGCATTTT
TRBV9	once	TRBJ2-5	NA	CASSAGPRGETQYF	TGTGCCAGCAGCGCGGGCCCGAGGGGGGAGACCCAGTACTTC
TRBV6-5	NA	TRBJ1-1	NA	CASSPNTEAFF	TGTGCCAGCTCCCCGAACACTGAAGCTTTCTTT
TRBV4-1	NA	TRBJ1-1	NA	CASSQDGGVEAFF	TGCGCCAGCAGCCAAGATGGAGGGGTTGAAGCTTTCTTT
TRBV7-2	few	TRBJ2-7	TRBD2	CASSSRAGGSPYEQYF	TGTGCCAGCAGCTCGAGAGCGGGAGGCTCACCCTACGAGCAGTACTTC
TRBV3-1/TRBV3-2	once	TRBJ2-4	NA	CASSQGLATLQYF	TGTGCCAGCAGCCAAGGTCTAGCTACCCTTCAGTACTTC
TRBV4-3	NA	TRBJ1-1	NA	CASSPLQGGNTEAFF	TGCGCCAGCAGCCCACTCCAAGGAGGGAACACTGAAGCTTTCTTT
TRBV20-1	NA	TRBJ1-4	NA	CSASWSTNEKLFF	TGCAGTGCTAGTTGGTCAACTAATGAAAAACTGTTTTTT
TRBV30	NA	TRBJ2-3	NA	CAWSAPSPDTQYF	TGTGCCTGGAGTGCCCCTAGCCCAGATACGCAGTATTTT
TRBV9	NA	TRBJ1-3	NA	CASSVGGIGGNTIYF	TGTGCCAGCAGCGTAGGAGGGATTGGTGGAAACACCATATATTTT
TRBV13	NA	TRBJ2-7	TRBD1	CASSYSGTGTKEQYF	TGTGCCAGCAGTTATTCCGGGACAGGGACAAAGGAGCAGTACTTC
TRBV11-3	NA	TRBJ2-5	TRBD2	CASSLGTSGTTQYF	TGTGCCAGCAGCTTAGGCACTAGCGGGACTACACAGTACTTC
TRBV27	NA	TRBJ1-2	TRBD1	CASSLTGESGYTF	TGTGCCAGCAGTCTCACAGGGGAATCGGGCTACACCTTC
TRBV10-3	NA	TRBJ2-7	TRBD2	CAISESLAGSAYEQYF	TGTGCCATCAGTGAGTCTTTAGCGGGATCAGCCTACGAGCAGTACTTC
TRBV29-1	NA	TRBJ1-1	NA	CSVNLLDKNTEAFF	TGCAGCGTCAACCTGCTGGATAAGAACACTGAAGCTTTCTTT
TRBV27	NA	TRBJ2-1	NA	CASSSIYEQFF	TGTGCCAGCAGTTCCATCTATGAGCAGTTCTTC
TRBV5-6	NA	TRBJ1-3	NA	CASSLAGAGNTIYF	TGTGCCAGCAGCTTGGCCGGGGCGGGAAACACCATATATTTT
TRBV28	NA	TRBJ1-5	NA	CASSFLHGFVNQPQHF	TGTGCCAGCAGTTTTCTACACGGATTCGTCAATCAGCCCCAGCATTTT
TRBV7-9	once	TRBJ2-3	TRBD2	CASSSGGLAGGTSTDTQYF	TGTGCCAGCAGCTCCGGTGGTCTAGCGGGAGGAACGTCGACAGATACGCAGTATTTT
TRBV7-3	NA	TRBJ2-5	NA	CASSSFSGETQYF	TGTGCCAGCAGCTCTTTCAGCGGGGAGACCCAGTACTTC
TRBV2	NA	TRBJ2-3	TRBD2	CASSGRREGSDTQYF	TGTGCCAGCAGTGGACGGCGGGAGGGGTCAGATACGCAGTATTTT
TRBV19	NA	TRBJ2-1	NA	CASRRWAATGNEQFF	TGTGCCAGTAGAAGGTGGGCGGCTACCGGCAATGAGCAGTTCTTC
TRBV24-1	NA	TRBJ2-2	TRBD1	CATSDPGQGYGELFF	TGTGCCACCAGTGACCCGGGACAGGGGTACGGGGAGCTGTTTTTT
TRBV7-9	once	TRBJ2-7	NA	CASSLAQRNYEQYF	TGTGCCAGCAGCTTAGCGCAACGGAACTACGAGCAGTACTTC
TRBV7-6	few	TRBJ2-2	TRBD2	CASSLARAGAGELFF	TGTGCCAGCAGCTTGGCTCGGGCGGGGGCCGGGGAGCTGTTTTTT
TRBV27	NA	TRBJ1-4	TRBD1	CASSTLDRGRQNEKLFF	TGTGCCAGCAGTACCTTGGACAGGGGGCGTCAGAATGAAAAACTGTTTTTT
TRBV6-5	NA	TRBJ2-1	NA	CASSYSSRYSYNEQFF	TGTGCCAGCAGTTACTCGAGCAGATACTCCTACAATGAGCAGTTCTTC
TRBV11-2	NA	TRBJ2-1	TRBD2	CASRRTSGRAHEQFF	TGTGCCAGCAGGCGGACTAGCGGGAGGGCCCATGAGCAGTTCTTC
TRBV19	NA	TRBJ2-3	NA	CASSSQPQGTDTQYF	TGTGCCAGTAGCTCCCAACCCCAGGGCACAGATACGCAGTATTTT
TRBV20-1	NA	TRBJ2-3	NA	CSASGKEGTGFRDTQYF	TGCAGTGCTAGTGGAAAGGAGGGGACGGGTTTTAGGGATACGCAGTATTTT
TRBV28	NA	TRBJ2-7	TRBD2	CASSSGTYEQYF	TGTGCCAGCTCTAGCGGTACCTACGAGCAGTACTTC
TRBV11-2	NA	TRBJ2-1	TRBD2	CASRPGLAGVNEQFF	TGTGCCAGCAGACCCGGACTAGCGGGAGTCAATGAGCAGTTCTTC
TRBV3-1/TRBV3-2	once	TRBJ1-2	TRBD1	CASSQGTGKYGYTF	TGTGCCAGCAGCCAAGGGACAGGGAAATATGGCTACACCTTC
TRBV4-2	NA	TRBJ1-2	TRBD1	CASSQDFWGQGAGGYTF	TGTGCCAGCAGCCAAGATTTTTGGGGACAGGGGGCGGGTGGCTACACCTTC